This T cell receptor beta chain was observed in a study of T cell changes during pregnancy in multiple sclerosis (dated by TCRdb to about 2019). As for the study more broadly: The study looked at changes in the T cell repertoire across pregnancy in women with multiple sclerosis.

Note on this clone: No antigen is known for it. No much larger clonotype is one base removed from it; base qualities were not supplied.

The library was generated by the immunoSEQ multiplex PCR assay. As stored in TCRdb, this immuneACCESS dataset retains in-frame rearrangements with V and J assigned. A fraction of the clones does not appear; measured against another copy, unresolved V genes explain less than half of the discrepancy, and the remainder lacks a known reason. For this sample there are about 87,000 clones; roughly 95% appear just once. Together, the top ten hold 1.3% to 1.5% of the sample. CDR1 SGHDT and CDR2 YYEEEE are derived from the germline V gene. A distance of 19 bases separates the germline ends of V and J, which lose 4 bases and 3 bases respectively. The CDR3 starts with the cysteine, ends with the phenylalanine, and has 17 residues. The retained sequence is limited to the CDR3, 51 bases, with the frame set at the first base.

The rearranged segments are TRBV5-6 and TRBJ2-2; a weak D assignment points to TRBD2 (7 bases agree). This sequence was found in a female donor in good health, enrolled as a control in a pregnancy study. Sequencing used peripheral blood, obtained in the third trimester of pregnancy. The CDR3 reads as follows: CASSTGPREGDTGELFF. The sequenced DNA is TGTGCCAGCAGCACCGGTCCGAGGGAGGGGGACACCGGGGAGCTGTTTTTT.